A single sample is the source of the 20 T cell receptor beta chains below, sequenced in a study of T-cell memory formation after mild COVID-19. From the 5' RACE reads, TCRdb called clonotypes with MiXCR, one entry per CDR3 protein. Altogether about 470,000 distinct CDR3 sequences are present, approximately 23% being singletons, with the ten largest covering under 15%. Sequences were obtained from PBMCs or a T cell subset sorted from them (not recorded which). These receptors were obtained from an adult woman who had mild COVID-19 (a few samples of this study predate the infection). Cell type and time point are not known.

The rearrangement joins TRBV6-5 to TRBJ1-2; the match to TRBD1 covers 9 bases. The J segment lost 1 base and the V segment lost 6 bases, leaving 6 bases of the junction unmatched. CDR3 length: 15 residues. CDR1 MNHEY and CDR2 SVGAGI come from the germline V gene. CDR3 sequence (DNA): TGTGCCAGCAGGCTCGACAGGGGGTTTAACTATGGCTACACCTTC. It codes for CASRLDRGFNYGYTF.

In its sample, this clonotype was seen a few times. The CDR3 spells CSVEQTMNTEAFF. The CDR3 DNA reads as TGCAGCGTTGAGCAGACCATGAACACTGAAGCTTTCTTT. This chain uses TRBV29-1 with TRBJ1-1; D unresolved. With 3 bases removed from V and 0 bases from J, the gap between germline ends came to 8 bases. Germline V CDR1 and CDR2: SQVTM, ANQGSEA. There are 13 residues in the CDR3.

The chain couples TRBV13 to TRBJ2-3; 9 nucleotides line up with TRBD2. V was pared by 1 base and J by 2 bases, with 7 bases of the junction left unmatched. The CDR3 consists of 17 residues. CDR1 and CDR2 from the germline V gene are PRHDT and FYEKMQ (reference sequence). Written as DNA, the CDR3 is TGTGCCAGCAGCTTAGTAGGTCTAGCGGGGCTCACAGATACGCAGTATTTT. As protein: CASSLVGLAGLTDTQYF.

The rearrangement links TRBV5-1 to TRBJ1-1, with 7 nucleotides matching TRBD1. The CDR3 runs to 16 residues. CDR1 and CDR2 from the germline V gene are SGHRS and YFSETQ. V shed 1 base and J 0 bases; nucleotides not matched to a gene: 6. The CDR3 nucleotides read TGCGCCAGCAGCTTGACAGGGGAGGGTCTGAACACTGAAGCTTTCTTT. It specifies CASSLTGEGLNTEAFF.

The rearrangement links TRBV27 to TRBJ2-3, with D unclear. The CDR3 extends over 14 amino acids. V lost 8 bases to trimming and J lost 2 bases, with 14 bases between them. Germline CDR1 and CDR2: MNHEY and SMNVEV (reference sequence). DNA for the CDR3: TGTGCCAGCTACCGGGCCGGGTTCACAGATACGCAGTATTTT. Its protein is CASYRAGFTDTQYF.

This sequence joins TRBV10-3 and TRBJ2-5; 9 bases are a match to TRBD2. This CDR3 contains 16 residues. Germline trimming cut 10 bases from V and 10 bases from J; bases unmatched to any gene: 22. CDR1 is ENHRY and CDR2 is SYGVKD in the germline V gene. CDR3 nucleotide sequence: TGTGCCACTAGGGATACTAGCGGGCCCCCCCGGAAGGGCCAGTACTTC. It encodes CATRDTSGPPRKGQYF.

The chain joins TRBV5-1 to TRBJ1-1, with 7 nucleotides matching TRBD1. Trimming cost V 4 bases and J 1 base; bases outside gene matches: 7. Germline V gene sequence: CDR1 SGHRS, CDR2 YFSETQ. The CDR3 has 15 amino acids. The CDR3 loop is CASSLQGPPNTEAFF. In DNA form, the CDR3 reads TGCGCCAGCAGCCTACAGGGGCCCCCGAACACTGAAGCTTTCTTT.

The gene calls are TRBV2 and TRBJ1-1; D unclear. The germline CDR1 and CDR2 sequences are SNHLY and FYNNEI. V dropped 3 bases and J dropped 1 base, with 6 bases sitting between them. The CDR3 extends over 13 amino acids. CDR3 bases: TGTGCCAGCAGTGAGCGGTGGAACACTGAAGCTTTCTTT. It is translated as CASSERWNTEAFF.

V is TRBV6-5 and J is TRBJ2-1, with TRBD1 matching over 10 bases. V was pared by 9 bases and J by 6 bases, with 14 bases of the junction left unmatched. Germline lookup yields CDR1 MNHEY and CDR2 SVGAGI. This CDR3 is 16 amino acids long. The CDR3, as DNA: TGTGCCAGAAATCTACCTGGACAGGGGGATGGCAATGAGCAGTTCTTC. Translation gives CARNLPGQGDGNEQFF.

The chain carries TRBV7-9 and TRBJ2-1; the D gene is possibly TRBD1 (6 bases). The V gene lost 3 bases and the J gene lost 7 bases, with 13 bases spanning the gap. The CDR3 covers 14 residues. Germline V gene lookup returns CDR1 SEHNR and CDR2 FQNEAQ (reference sequence). CDR3 DNA: TGTGCCAGCAGCTTGTCGGGACACCTGAATGAGCAGTTCTTC. Its translation: CASSLSGHLNEQFF.

A few counts support this clonotype. The chain combines TRBV15 with TRBJ2-5; unclear D gene. The V and J ends lost 0 bases and 5 bases respectively, with 10 bases between them. The CDR3 has 14 residues. Germline loops: CDR1 LNHNV, CDR2 YYDKDF (reference sequence). The CDR3 DNA reads as TGTGCCACCAGCAGAGAGGCAGGTGGGGAGACCCAGTACTTC. This codes for CATSREAGGETQYF. Filled out from reference TRBV15 and TRBJ2-5, the complete variable domain reads DAMVIQNPRYQVTQFGKPVTLSCSQTLNHNVMYWYQQKSSQAPKLLFHYYDKDFNNEADTPDNFQSRRPNTSFCFLDIRSPGLGDTAMYLCATSREAGGETQYFGPGTRLLVL.

This clonotype has more than one count but fewer than ten. The chain is built from TRBV7-3 and TRBJ2-2, with 8 bases identical to TRBD1. The CDR3 consists of 17 residues. Germline V gene sequence: CDR1 SGHTA, CDR2 FQGTGA. Trimming removed 5 bases from V and 1 base from J; junction bases left unmatched: 9. CDR3 residues: CASSPHRTGLNTGELFF. For the CDR3, the DNA is TGTGCCAGCAGCCCTCACCGGACAGGGCTGAACACCGGGGAGCTGTTTTTT.

CDR3 in DNA: TGTGCCAGCAGTGTCGCACTCCGAAGCTACGAGCAGTACTTC. Protein sequence: CASSVALRSYEQYF. The chain couples TRBV28 to TRBJ2-7; D is unclear. The V end lost 5 bases, the J end lost 3 bases, and 14 bases lay between the germline ends. The CDR3 is made up of 14 amino acids. Germline CDR1 reads MDHEN; CDR2 reads SYDVKM.

The chain links TRBV20-1 to TRBJ1-5, with a weak D call TRBD1 (6 bases). Germline CDR1 and CDR2: DFQATT and SNEGSKA (reference sequence). CDR3 length: 16 amino acids. The ends were cut back, 3 bases at V and 4 bases at J, with 19 bases in the middle. The CDR3 DNA reads as TGCAGTGCTAGGCCCGGGGGCGGGGTGCGAAATCAGCCCCAGCATTTT. Translation: CSARPGGGVRNQPQHF.

The chain joins TRBV20-1 to TRBJ2-2; D is unclear. V lost 3 bases and J lost 4, with 6 bases in between. Germline V gene sequence: CDR1 DFQATT, CDR2 SNEGSKA (reference sequence). This CDR3 contains 12 residues. CDR3 bases: TGCAGTGCTAGGCGAACCACCGGGGAGCTGTTTTTT. Protein: CSARRTTGELFF.

V gene TRBV15 combines with J gene TRBJ2-5, with D hard to call. Trimming left V 1 base short and J 2 bases short, with 8 bases between. This CDR3 is built from 14 residues. CDR1 is LNHNV and CDR2 is YYDKDF in the germline V gene (reference sequence). The CDR3 DNA sequence: TGTGCCACCAGCAGAGCACAGCCTCAAGAGACCCAGTACTTC. Translation: CATSRAQPQETQYF.

The chain joins TRBV24-1 to TRBJ1-2, with D uncertain. Germline V lookup: CDR1 KGHDR, CDR2 SFDVKD. The germline V and J ends were trimmed by 3 bases and 5 bases, with 9 bases remaining between them. The CDR3 loop spans 13 amino acids. The CDR3 DNA reads as TGTGCCACCAGTGATCCCCAGGCATATGGCTACACCTTC. This encodes CATSDPQAYGYTF.

This clonotype showed up many times. The chain employs TRBV24-1 and TRBJ2-1; D uncertain. The germline CDR1 and CDR2 sequences are KGHDR and SFDVKD. The V gene lost 4 bases and the J gene lost 10 bases, with 16 bases spanning the gap. This CDR3 has 14 residues. In DNA, the CDR3 is TGTGCCACCAGTGACGATAACCTTTTGCGGGAGCAGTTCTTC. As protein: CATSDDNLLREQFF.

This clonotype was recorded a few times. The genes are TRBV12-3 or TRBV12-4 and TRBJ2-7; no clear D. There are 13 residues in the CDR3. V lost 1 base, J lost 4 bases, and 8 bases lay in between. CDR3 region: CASSLEYGYEQYF. The CDR3 coding sequence is TGTGCCAGCAGTTTAGAATACGGGTACGAGCAGTACTTC.

The chain links TRBV15 to TRBJ2-7; 8 nucleotides align to TRBD1. Trimming took 3 bases from V and 5 from J; bases not matched to a gene: 6. The CDR3 extends over 14 amino acids. The germline V gene encodes CDR1 LNHNV and CDR2 YYDKDF (reference sequence). CDR3 coding DNA: TGTGCCACCAGCAGGACATTACAGGGGGACGAGCAGTACTTC. This translates into CATSRTLQGDEQYF.